This TCR beta chain was sequenced for a study of blood T cell repertoires in COVID-19. Measured with immunoSEQ multiplex PCR; TCRdb has only the in-frame clones, and not every one. This table has some 400,000 clones, 85% to 90% appearing once. The J segment lost 9 bases and the V segment lost 4 bases, leaving 11 bases of the junction unmatched. Germline V gene sequence: CDR1 SGHTA, CDR2 FQGTGA. The CDR3 consists of 16 residues. The chain recombines TRBV7-3 with TRBJ1-6; 8 bases line up with TRBD1. The specimen was PBMCs or T cells enriched from blood (not recorded which). The TCR sequence derives from a young woman who had recovered from COVID-19. CDR3 sequence reads: CASSSLTGENGSPLHF. The CDR3 DNA reads TGTGCCAGCAGCTCATTGACAGGGGAGAATGGTTCACCCCTCCACTTT.